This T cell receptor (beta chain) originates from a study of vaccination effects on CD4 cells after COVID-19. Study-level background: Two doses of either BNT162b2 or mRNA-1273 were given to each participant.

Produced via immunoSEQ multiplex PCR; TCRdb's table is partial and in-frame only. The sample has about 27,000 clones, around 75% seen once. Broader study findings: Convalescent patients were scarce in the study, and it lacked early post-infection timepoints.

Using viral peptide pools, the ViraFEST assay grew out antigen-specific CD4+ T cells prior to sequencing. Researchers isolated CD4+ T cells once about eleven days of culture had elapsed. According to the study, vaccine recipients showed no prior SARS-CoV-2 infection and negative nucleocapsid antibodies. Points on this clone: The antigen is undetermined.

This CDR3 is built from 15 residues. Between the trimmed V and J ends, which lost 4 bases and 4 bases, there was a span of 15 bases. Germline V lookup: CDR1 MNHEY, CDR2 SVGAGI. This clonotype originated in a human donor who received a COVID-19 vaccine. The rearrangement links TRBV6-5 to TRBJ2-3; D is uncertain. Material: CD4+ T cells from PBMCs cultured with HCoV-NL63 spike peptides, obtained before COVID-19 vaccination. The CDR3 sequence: CASSSAPTGADTQYF. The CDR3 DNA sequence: TGTGCCAGCAGTTCCGCCCCGACGGGTGCAGATACGCAGTATTTT.